This is a list of T cell receptor beta chains from one sample in a study of shared clonotypes between healthy human individuals. Clones were sequenced by immunoSEQ multiplex PCR, and TCRdb holds only the in-frame ones, with some missing. This repertoire shows about 490,000 clones, approximately 80% found once; its top ten account for around 12%. The sequenced sample consisted of PBMCs. These receptors all stem from a woman in her 40s in good health. Some clones in this sample may be carry-over from other donors' samples. CDR3s include the opening cysteine and the closing phenylalanine or tryptophan. A D gene is named only where the DNA matches it firmly. Size values are once, few and many counts, or a class for expanded clones, and some rows have none.

DNA: TGTGCCAGCAGTTACTTCCTCGGGACAGGGTTGGAGACCCAGTACTTC
CDR3: CASSYFLGTGLETQYF
D: TRBD1
size: -
V: TRBV6-5
J: TRBJ2-5

DNA: TGTGCCAGCAGTGAATGGAGAGGGGGTCAGCCCCAGCATTTT
CDR3: CASSEWRGGQPQHF
D: -
size: -
V: TRBV6-1
J: TRBJ1-5

DNA: TGCGCCAGCGCACAAGGACCGGATACGCAGTATTTT
CDR3: CASAQGPDTQYF
D: -
size: -
V: TRBV5-1
J: TRBJ2-3

DNA: TGTGCCAGCGCGACGGGAGCTGGCTACGAGCAGTACTTC
CDR3: CASATGAGYEQYF
D: -
size: once
V: TRBV2
J: TRBJ2-7

DNA: TGTGCCAGCAGGCATGGGACAGGTCACACTGAAGCTTTCTTT
CDR3: CASRHGTGHTEAFF
D: TRBD1
size: -
V: TRBV28
J: TRBJ1-1

DNA: TGTGCCACCGGGCGACAGAACAATCAGCCCCAGCATTTT
CDR3: CATGRQNNQPQHF
D: -
size: -
V: TRBV6-1
J: TRBJ1-5

DNA: TGTGCCAGTAGTAGGACAGGGAGCACAGATACGCAGTATTTT
CDR3: CASSRTGSTDTQYF
D: TRBD1
size: few
V: TRBV19
J: TRBJ2-3

DNA: TGTGCCAGCAGCCTGGCCGGGGAGCAGTACTTC
CDR3: CASSLAGEQYF
D: -
size: once
V: TRBV6-5
J: TRBJ2-7

DNA: TGTGCCAGCAGCCCTTCGTGGAGGACCTCCTACAATGAGCAGTTCTTC
CDR3: CASSPSWRTSYNEQFF
D: -
size: -
V: TRBV5-4
J: TRBJ2-1

DNA: TGTGCCAGCAGCTTTCGGACAGGAGGGGATACGCAGTATTTT
CDR3: CASSFRTGGDTQYF
D: -
size: once
V: TRBV5-8
J: TRBJ2-3

DNA: TGTGCCAGTAGTATACTTTGGGGGCAGGGTGGCTCCTACGAGCAGTACTTC
CDR3: CASSILWGQGGSYEQYF
D: -
size: -
V: TRBV19
J: TRBJ2-7

DNA: TGCAGCGTTGAAGCCGGAGGAGATACGCAGTATTTT
CDR3: CSVEAGGDTQYF
D: -
size: -
V: TRBV29-1
J: TRBJ2-3

DNA: TGCGCCAGCAGCCTTGACACTGAAGCTTTCTTT
CDR3: CASSLDTEAFF
D: -
size: many
V: TRBV5-1
J: TRBJ1-1

DNA: TGTGCCAGCAGCTTAGGGGTTAACTATGGCTACACCTTC
CDR3: CASSLGVNYGYTF
D: -
size: -
V: TRBV11-2
J: TRBJ1-2

DNA: TGTGCCAGCAGCCAAGAGACAGGGGGAAACACTGAAGCTTTCTTT
CDR3: CASSQETGGNTEAFF
D: TRBD1
size: -
V: TRBV4-2
J: TRBJ1-1

DNA: TGTGCCAGCAGCTTTCAGGGTTCCGGGGAGCTGTTTTTT
CDR3: CASSFQGSGELFF
D: -
size: -
V: TRBV7-3
J: TRBJ2-2

DNA: TGTGCCAGCAGCTTAAGGTCTAGCGGGAACACCGGGGAGCTGTTTTTT
CDR3: CASSLRSSGNTGELFF
D: TRBD2
size: -
V: TRBV7-6
J: TRBJ2-2

DNA: TGTGCCAGTAGTTCCAGGGAAGGGTGGCACACCATATATTTT
CDR3: CASSSREGWHTIYF
D: -
size: -
V: TRBV19
J: TRBJ1-3

DNA: TGTGCCTGGAACTCGATGGGGAACACTGAAGCTTTCTTT
CDR3: CAWNSMGNTEAFF
D: -
size: few
V: TRBV30
J: TRBJ1-1

DNA: TGTGCCAGCAGCCTCAGGGGAAGCGGGGATGGCTACACCTTC
CDR3: CASSLRGSGDGYTF
D: -
size: -
V: TRBV27
J: TRBJ1-2

DNA: TGTGCCAGCAGCTCCCAGGGACTAGCGGGAGAGTACAATGAGCAGTTCTTC
CDR3: CASSSQGLAGEYNEQFF
D: TRBD2
size: -
V: TRBV11-2
J: TRBJ2-1

DNA: TGTGCCAGCAGCTTAGGAAGGGAGGTATATGGCTACACCTTC
CDR3: CASSLGREVYGYTF
D: -
size: few
V: TRBV7-8
J: TRBJ1-2

DNA: TGCGCCAGCCGGCGGGGGGTCTTGACCGGGGAGCTGTTTTTT
CDR3: CASRRGVLTGELFF
D: TRBD2
size: -
V: TRBV4-1
J: TRBJ2-2

DNA: TGTGCCTGGCGGGGGAATACTGAAGCTTTCTTT
CDR3: CAWRGNTEAFF
D: -
size: -
V: TRBV30
J: TRBJ1-1

DNA: TGTGCCAGCAGTGACACTAGCGGGAGGGCCCTTACACTCTACGAGCAGTACTTC
CDR3: CASSDTSGRALTLYEQYF
D: TRBD2
size: -
V: TRBV6-1
J: TRBJ2-7

DNA: TGCGCCAGCAGTGAGTCCAGTCGCTCCTACGAGCAGTACTTC
CDR3: CASSESSRSYEQYF
D: -
size: once
V: TRBV10-1
J: TRBJ2-7

DNA: TGTGCCAGCAGCTTATTGGTAGGGGAAGCTTTCTTT
CDR3: CASSLLVGEAFF
D: -
size: many
V: TRBV7-9
J: TRBJ1-1

DNA: TGTGCCAGCTCACCACCGTCCCTATACGAGCAGTACTTC
CDR3: CASSPPSLYEQYF
D: -
size: -
V: TRBV18
J: TRBJ2-7

DNA: TGTGCCAGCAGTGGTATGCGACTTAATACGCAGTATTTT
CDR3: CASSGMRLNTQYF
D: -
size: -
V: TRBV6-6
J: TRBJ2-3

DNA: TGTGCCAGCAGCCCCTCCCGCCGGGTAGGCTCCTACGAGCAGTACTTC
CDR3: CASSPSRRVGSYEQYF
D: -
size: -
V: TRBV11-2
J: TRBJ2-7

DNA: TGTGCCAGCAGACCCCCGGGACTAGGGAACACCGGGGAGCTGTTTTTT
CDR3: CASRPPGLGNTGELFF
D: TRBD2
size: once
V: TRBV2
J: TRBJ2-2

DNA: TGTGCCAGCAGTCCCTTGGGCAGGGGGGAGACCGGGGAGCTGTTTTTT
CDR3: CASSPLGRGETGELFF
D: -
size: few
V: TRBV27
J: TRBJ2-2

DNA: TGTGCCAGCAGCCGGGACAGGGGGGACTACGAGCAGTACTTC
CDR3: CASSRDRGDYEQYF
D: TRBD1
size: -
V: TRBV7-2
J: TRBJ2-7

DNA: TGTGCCATCAGTTCTCCGGGACTCAAGAATGAGCAGTTCTTC
CDR3: CAISSPGLKNEQFF
D: -
size: -
V: TRBV10-3
J: TRBJ2-1

DNA: TGTGCCAGCAGTCCTACTGGCTACGAGCAGTACTTC
CDR3: CASSPTGYEQYF
D: -
size: -
V: TRBV27
J: TRBJ2-7

DNA: TGCGCCTGGAGTGGGGACAGGTTAGAGGAGACCCAGTACTTC
CDR3: CAWSGDRLEETQYF
D: TRBD1
size: once
V: TRBV30
J: TRBJ2-5

DNA: TGCGCCAGCCCTCGGGACAGAGAGACCCAGTACTTC
CDR3: CASPRDRETQYF
D: TRBD1
size: -
V: TRBV23-1
J: TRBJ2-5

DNA: TGTGCCAGCAGCCTAACGATACCTAGCGGGACCTCCTACGAGCAGTACTTC
CDR3: CASSLTIPSGTSYEQYF
D: TRBD2
size: many
V: TRBV4-2
J: TRBJ2-7

DNA: TGCGCCAGCAGCTTGGCCCCGATGACTAGCGGGAGGTACCAAGAGACCCAGTACTTC
CDR3: CASSLAPMTSGRYQETQYF
D: TRBD2
size: -
V: TRBV5-1
J: TRBJ2-5

DNA: TGTGCCAGCAGGGCAACAGGGGGAGGTCAGCCCCAGCATTTT
CDR3: CASRATGGGQPQHF
D: TRBD1
size: -
V: TRBV27
J: TRBJ1-5

DNA: TGTGCCAGTAGTATGGGCAGGGACGAGCAGTACTTC
CDR3: CASSMGRDEQYF
D: -
size: -
V: TRBV19
J: TRBJ2-7

DNA: TGTGCCAGCTCACCTCAATGGGACAGGACCGGTGAAGCTTTCTTT
CDR3: CASSPQWDRTGEAFF
D: TRBD1
size: -
V: TRBV18
J: TRBJ1-1

DNA: TGTGCCAGCGCCAGTGCGACTAGTTCTAGTGAGCAGTTCTTC
CDR3: CASASATSSSEQFF
D: -
size: once
V: TRBV11-1
J: TRBJ2-1

DNA: TGTGCCAGCAGTTTGGATGGGCCCCGATACTATGGCTACACCTTC
CDR3: CASSLDGPRYYGYTF
D: -
size: -
V: TRBV28
J: TRBJ1-2

DNA: TGTGCCAGCAGCTTGTTCGGGGGGAATGAGCAGTTCTTC
CDR3: CASSLFGGNEQFF
D: TRBD2
size: -
V: TRBV5-5
J: TRBJ2-1

DNA: TGTGCCAGCAGTTTAGTAGCCAGCTACGACCAAGAGACCCAGTACTTC
CDR3: CASSLVASYDQETQYF
D: -
size: -
V: TRBV28
J: TRBJ2-5

DNA: TGTGCCAGCAGCCAAGATGGACAGGCCCAGGTTGAAAAACTGTTTTTT
CDR3: CASSQDGQAQVEKLFF
D: TRBD1
size: -
V: TRBV4-2
J: TRBJ1-4

DNA: TGCGCCAGCAGCTTGGCCGGGCGGGAAAGCTACGAGCAGTACTTC
CDR3: CASSLAGRESYEQYF
D: -
size: once
V: TRBV5-1
J: TRBJ2-7

DNA: TGTGCCAGCAGCTACGACAGGGTAGGTCAGCCCCAGCATTTT
CDR3: CASSYDRVGQPQHF
D: TRBD1
size: -
V: TRBV7-2
J: TRBJ1-5